This T cell receptor beta chain appears in the sequencing data of a study of CD8 T cells in Susac syndrome. CD8+ and CD4+ blood T cells underwent TCR beta sequencing. Healthy donors were controls matched for age and sex. The CD8+ and CD4+ T cells were isolated magnetically using a negative isolation approach, whereas the TEMRA cells were enriched by FACS. Per the germline V gene, CDR1 is MNHEY and CDR2 is SMNVEV (reference sequence). The ends were cut back, 6 bases at V and 4 bases at J, with 13 bases in the middle. The CDR3 runs to 13 residues. An amount of RNA that ranged from roughly 0.5 to 1 ug was reverse transcribed with random hexamers. TCR beta CDR3 was amplified by immunoSEQ multiplex PCR. This amplification extended across 54 Vbeta and 13 Jbeta segments. TCRdb reprocessed the immunoSEQ multiplex PCR reads with MiXCR, giving one entry per CDR3 protein. The sample shows around 170,000 distinct CDR3 sequences, just over 90% of them seen only once.

This clonotype appeared a single time. The V and J genes are TRBV27 and TRBJ2-7, with D uncertain. This receptor was identified in a human donor in good health. The sample consisted of CD4+ T cells from PBMCs. The CDR3 DNA reads TGTGCCAGCAGAGGCCATAATATGTACGAGCAGTACTTC. Amino acid sequence: CASRGHNMYEQYF.